This is a list of T cell receptor beta chains from one sample in a study of T cell clonotyping in hematopoietic cell transplantation. Assay used: immunoSEQ multiplex PCR; TCRdb lists only in-frame clones, some missing. Of about 9,000 clones detected, roughly 90% appear once; the ten largest clones hold roughly 30%. The sequenced sample was peripheral blood mononuclear cells, obtained before stem cell transplant. The receptors here all came from a woman aged 60 to 75 with acute myeloid leukemia. Some clones in this sample may be carry-over from other donors' samples. Each CDR3 is given with its conserved first and last residue. The D gene is left open where the match is weak. Rows may omit the clone size; those that give it use once, few, many or a size class.

j_gene,d_gene,v_gene,abundance,CDR3nt,CDR3aa
TRBJ2-1,-,TRBV4-2,-,TGTGCCAGCAGCCAAAATACTGGGTCTAGCGCGAATGAGCAGTTCTTC,CASSQNTGSSANEQFF
TRBJ2-7,-,TRBV11-3,-,TGTGCCAGCAGCCCCAGCCGGAGTTCCTACGAGCAGTACTTC,CASSPSRSSYEQYF
TRBJ1-1,TRBD1,TRBV6-6,-,TGTGCCAGCAGCCCAGACCGGGACAGGAAGTATGTAGCTTTCTTT,CASSPDRDRKYVAFF
TRBJ2-5,TRBD2,TRBV9,-,TGCGCCAGCAGCGTAGCTACGGGGGGTAAAGAGACCCAGTACTTC,CASSVATGGKETQYF
TRBJ2-7,TRBD1,TRBV5-4,few,TGTGCCAGCAGCCCCCCGACAGGGCCCAACTCCTACGAGCAGTACTTC,CASSPPTGPNSYEQYF
TRBJ2-1,-,TRBV7-9,-,TGTGCCAGCAGCTCAGGCGGGAATGAGCAGTTCTTC,CASSSGGNEQFF
TRBJ1-5,-,TRBV2,-,TGTGCCAGCGCAGTAGACTCGGGCATCAATCAGCCCCAGCATTTT,CASAVDSGINQPQHF
TRBJ1-2,-,TRBV7-9,-,TGTGCCAGCAGCTTAGAAGGGTATGGCTACACCTTC,CASSLEGYGYTF
TRBJ1-2,-,TRBV30,-,TGTGCCTGGACTATAGGGGGGGAAAACTATGGCTACACCTTC,CAWTIGGENYGYTF
TRBJ1-1,-,TRBV30,-,TGTGCCTGGAGTAAAATGTTCCCGAACACTGAAGCTTTCTTT,CAWSKMFPNTEAFF
TRBJ2-6,-,TRBV2,-,TGTGCCAGCAGTTTAGACAGTTCTGGGGCCAACGTCCTGACTTTC,CASSLDSSGANVLTF
TRBJ2-5,-,TRBV5-6,-,TGTGCCAGCAGCCGACCTCAAGAGACCCAGTACTTC,CASSRPQETQYF
TRBJ2-3,-,TRBV19,-,TGTGCCAGTAGTATAGATTCGCGCAGATTCACAGATACGCAGTATTTT,CASSIDSRRFTDTQYF
TRBJ2-1,-,TRBV11-2,-,TGTGCCAGCAGTCCAGGGTTGAGCTCCTACAATGAGCAGTTCTTC,CASSPGLSSYNEQFF
TRBJ2-1,-,TRBV2,-,TGTGCCAGCAGTGAAGCGCGGGAAGGAAACAATGAGCAGTTCTTC,CASSEAREGNNEQFF
TRBJ2-6,-,TRBV7-8,-,TGTGCCAGCAGCCTCAGTGAGGCCAACGTCCTGACTTTC,CASSLSEANVLTF
TRBJ1-1,-,TRBV29-1,few,TGCAGCGTTGGAGAGCAGAACACTGAAGCTTTCTTT,CSVGEQNTEAFF
TRBJ1-1,-,TRBV6-5,-,TGTGCCAGCAGGCACAGGGTGGGGATCACTGAAGCTTTCTTT,CASRHRVGITEAFF
TRBJ1-1,-,TRBV7-9,-,TGTGCCAGCAGCTCCTCGGGCTCCCGGGCTTTCTTT,CASSSSGSRAFF
TRBJ2-7,TRBD1,TRBV2,-,TGTGCCAGCAGTCTCGACAGGGGACGATACTACGAGCAGTACTTC,CASSLDRGRYYEQYF
TRBJ2-2,-,TRBV28,-,TGTGCCAGCAGTTTAGAACGACCCGGGGAGCTGTTTTTT,CASSLERPGELFF
TRBJ2-5,-,TRBV7-6,-,TGTGCCAGCAGCTCTTGGGGAGAAGAGACCCAGTACTTC,CASSSWGEETQYF
TRBJ2-3,-,TRBV10-3,-,TGTGCCATCAGTGTACTAGGGGCAGATACGCAGTATTTT,CAISVLGADTQYF
TRBJ2-3,TRBD2,TRBV28,-,TGTGCCGCCGTCCCGGCTAGCGGCATTTCAGATACGCAGTATTTT,CAAVPASGISDTQYF
TRBJ1-4,TRBD1,TRBV7-8,few,TGTGCCAGCAGCCCCCGACAGGGTTTAGGATACACCGAAAAACTGTTTTTT,CASSPRQGLGYTEKLFF
TRBJ2-1,-,TRBV21-1,-,TGTGCCAGCAGCAAAGGAGGCAGGGGGACTGACTCCTACAATGAGCAGTTCTTC,CASSKGGRGTDSYNEQFF
TRBJ2-2,-,TRBV12-5,-,TGTGCTAGTGTTACTAGCAGTTACACCGGGGAGCTGTTTTTT,CASVTSSYTGELFF
TRBJ1-2,TRBD1,TRBV29-1,-,TGCAGCGCCGGGCGGGACAGGGGGCTCTACACCTTC,CSAGRDRGLYTF
TRBJ1-2,-,TRBV27,-,TGTGCCAGCAGGTCGGGACCTCAAGGCTACACCTTC,CASRSGPQGYTF
TRBJ1-3,TRBD1,TRBV13,-,TGTGCCAGCACACAGATTGGGGACAGCGGATCTGGAAACACCATATATTTT,CASTQIGDSGSGNTIYF
TRBJ2-4,TRBD1,TRBV6-6,-,TGTGCCAGCAGGGAAAGGACAGGGCCGGGCATTCAGTACTTC,CASRERTGPGIQYF
TRBJ2-1,-,TRBV27,few,TGTGCCAGCAGTAATCCTAGCGATGAGCAGTTCTTC,CASSNPSDEQFF
TRBJ2-1,TRBD2,TRBV7-3,few,TGTGCCAGCAGCTTTTTCAAGCGGGAGTGGGGCTCCTACAATGAGCAGTTCTTC,CASSFFKREWGSYNEQFF
TRBJ1-1,-,TRBV5-1,-,TGCGCCAGCATCGGGCAGATGAACACTGAAGCTTTCTTT,CASIGQMNTEAFF
TRBJ2-7,-,TRBV6-4,once,TGTGCCAGCAGCGTGGGGCCGGGAGACTCCTACGAGCAGTACTTC,CASSVGPGDSYEQYF
TRBJ1-5,-,TRBV6-1,-,TGTGCCAGCAGTGAAGTAGGGGCCCAGCCCCAGCATTTT,CASSEVGAQPQHF
TRBJ2-3,TRBD2,TRBV19,few,TGTGCCAGTAGTTCCTCCACGGGAGGGGATACGCAGTATTTT,CASSSSTGGDTQYF
TRBJ2-2,-,TRBV11-1,-,TGTGCCAGCGGCACTCGAGGTGGGCCGTACACCGGGGAGCTGTTTTTT,CASGTRGGPYTGELFF
TRBJ1-4,-,TRBV29-1,once,TGCAGCGTTGAAGAAAGGGCTGGCGGCAAACTGTTTTTT,CSVEERAGGKLFF
TRBJ2-1,TRBD1,TRBV28,-,TGTGCCAGCAGTTTAGGGGCAGGGGGCTGGGTAAATGAGCAGTTCTTC,CASSLGAGGWVNEQFF
TRBJ2-1,TRBD2,TRBV4-1,-,TGCGCCAGCAGCCCACTAGCGAACTCCTACAATGAGCAGTTCTTC,CASSPLANSYNEQFF
TRBJ2-7,-,TRBV5-6,-,TGTGCCAGCAGCTCGGAATTCAGGGCTTACGAGCAGTACTTC,CASSSEFRAYEQYF
TRBJ2-5,-,TRBV7-8,-,TGTGCCAGCAGTCGAAGGTGGGCAGGCCAAGAGACCCAGTACTTC,CASSRRWAGQETQYF
TRBJ1-2,TRBD1,TRBV6-5,-,TGTGCCAGCAGCTTGGACAGGAGTGGCTACACCTTC,CASSLDRSGYTF
TRBJ1-4,-,TRBV29-1,-,TGCAGCGTTGCTTTCCGAGGGGAAAAACTGTTTTTT,CSVAFRGEKLFF
TRBJ2-1,-,TRBV4-2,-,TGTGCCAGCAGCTTGGGAGGGGGGGAGACCCATGAGCAGTTCTTC,CASSLGGGETHEQFF
TRBJ1-2,TRBD1,TRBV6-5,-,TGTGCCAGCAGTTGGACAGGGGCAGGGGGCTACACCTTC,CASSWTGAGGYTF
TRBJ2-1,-,TRBV13,-,TGTGCCAGCAGCTTATGGCTCCTAAACAATGAGCAGTTCTTC,CASSLWLLNNEQFF
TRBJ1-2,-,TRBV7-3,-,TGTGCCAGCAGCTTAAACACCGGGTACGGCTACACCTTC,CASSLNTGYGYTF
TRBJ1-5,-,TRBV5-4,-,TGTGCCAGCAGCGTGGGAGGGGATCAGCCCCAGCATTTT,CASSVGGDQPQHF
TRBJ2-1,-,TRBV28,-,TGTGCCAGCAGGTCCCACCTTGGGGGGAACTCCTACAATGAGCAGTTCTTC,CASRSHLGGNSYNEQFF
TRBJ1-2,-,TRBV4-1,-,TGCGCCAGCAGCCTTTGGACAACTAACTATGGCTACACCTTC,CASSLWTTNYGYTF
TRBJ2-1,TRBD2,TRBV7-3,-,TGTGCCAGCAGGCCAGCTAGCGGGAGCGGGGAGCAGTTCTTC,CASRPASGSGEQFF
TRBJ2-7,-,TRBV5-4,-,TGTGCCAGCAGCTCTCTCAGGGGTCTGAACGAGCAGTACTTC,CASSSLRGLNEQYF